The table lists the clone carrying this T cell receptor (beta chain) with many counts. Its antigen remains unidentified. The data were taken from a study of CD8 T cells in ankylosing spondylitis. TCRdb processed the 5' RACE reads anew with MiXCR; each CDR3 protein has one entry. The repertoire holds 150,000 to 200,000 distinct CDR3 sequences, with about an eighth as singletons. Regarding the study as a whole: Clones tied to disease were said to be significantly enriched in matched ankylosing spondylitis synovial fluid. What appeared characteristic of ankylosing spondylitis blood was a TCR beta motif of eight highly homologous variants.

The CDR3 consists of 13 residues. Germline-derived CDR1 and CDR2 are LGHDT and YNNKEL (reference sequence). J was trimmed by 8 bases and V by 4 bases; bases with no gene match: 3. The source material was blood, either unsorted or a sorted T cell fraction (not recorded which). This TCR was sampled from a female donor with ankylosing spondylitis or in good health (not recorded which). This chain joins TRBV3-1 and TRBJ2-1; 9 positions agree with TRBD2. The CDR3 sequence is CASSPGTSHEQFF. CDR3 DNA: TGTGCCAGCAGCCCCGGGACTAGCCATGAGCAGTTCTTC.